This T cell receptor beta chain was profiled in a study of blood T cell repertoires in COVID-19. As for the study in general: Some COVID-19 samples were acute and others convalescent; all came from the United States, Italy and Spain.

The method was immunoSEQ multiplex PCR; TCRdb's version includes in-frame clones alone and lacks a portion of them. The sample carries roughly 290,000 clones, about 87% recorded once. Germline values: CDR1 SQVTM, CDR2 ANQGSEA. The V gene end was trimmed by 8 bases and the J gene end by 3 bases; junction bases not matched to a gene: 2. This CDR3 region has 11 residues. The V and J genes are TRBV29-1 and TRBJ1-2; 8 bases agree with TRBD1. What was sequenced was peripheral blood. This TCR derives from a woman in her forties or fifties who had recovered from COVID-19. The CDR3 bases are TGCAGCACAGGGGGGGACTATGGCTACACCTTC. Translating it yields CSTGGDYGYTF.